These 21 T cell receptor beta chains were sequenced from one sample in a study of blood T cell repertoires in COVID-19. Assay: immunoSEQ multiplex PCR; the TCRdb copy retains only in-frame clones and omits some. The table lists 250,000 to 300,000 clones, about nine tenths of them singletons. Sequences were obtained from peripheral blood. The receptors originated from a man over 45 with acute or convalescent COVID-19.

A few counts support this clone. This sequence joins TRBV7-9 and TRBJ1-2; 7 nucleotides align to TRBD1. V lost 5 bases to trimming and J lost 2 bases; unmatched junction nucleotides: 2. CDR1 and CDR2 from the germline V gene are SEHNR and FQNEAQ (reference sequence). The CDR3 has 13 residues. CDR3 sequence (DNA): TGTGCCAGCAGCACGACAGGGAACTATGGCTACACCTTC. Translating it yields CASSTTGNYGYTF.

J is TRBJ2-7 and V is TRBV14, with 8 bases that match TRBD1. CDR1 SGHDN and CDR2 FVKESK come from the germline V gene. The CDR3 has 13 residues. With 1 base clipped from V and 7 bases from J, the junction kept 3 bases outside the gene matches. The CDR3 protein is CASSQAGQGEQYF. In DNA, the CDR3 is TGTGCCAGCAGCCAAGCCGGACAGGGTGAGCAGTACTTC.

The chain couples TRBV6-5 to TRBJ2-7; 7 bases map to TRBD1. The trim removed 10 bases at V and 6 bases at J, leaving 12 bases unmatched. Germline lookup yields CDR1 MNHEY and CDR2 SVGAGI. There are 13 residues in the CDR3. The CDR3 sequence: CATRADRASEQYF. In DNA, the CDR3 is TGTGCCACCCGGGCCGACAGGGCTTCCGAGCAGTACTTC.

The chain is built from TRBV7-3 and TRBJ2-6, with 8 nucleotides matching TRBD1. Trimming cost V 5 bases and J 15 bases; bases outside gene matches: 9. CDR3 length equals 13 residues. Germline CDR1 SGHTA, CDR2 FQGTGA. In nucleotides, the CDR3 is TGTGCCAGCAGCGGGGGGACAGGAGGCGGCCTGACTTTC. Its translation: CASSGGTGGGLTF.

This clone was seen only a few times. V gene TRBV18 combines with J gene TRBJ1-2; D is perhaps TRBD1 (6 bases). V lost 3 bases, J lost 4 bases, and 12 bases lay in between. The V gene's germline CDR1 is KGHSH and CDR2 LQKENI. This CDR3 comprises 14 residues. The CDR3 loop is CASSPLRGSYGYTF. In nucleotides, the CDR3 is TGTGCCAGCTCACCCCTCAGGGGTAGCTATGGCTACACCTTC.

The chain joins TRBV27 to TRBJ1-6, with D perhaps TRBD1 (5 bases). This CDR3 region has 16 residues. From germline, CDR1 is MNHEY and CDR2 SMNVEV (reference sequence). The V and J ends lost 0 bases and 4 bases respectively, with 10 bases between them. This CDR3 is CASSLSQGTYNSPLHF. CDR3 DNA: TGTGCCAGCAGTTTATCCCAGGGAACGTATAATTCACCCCTCCACTTT.

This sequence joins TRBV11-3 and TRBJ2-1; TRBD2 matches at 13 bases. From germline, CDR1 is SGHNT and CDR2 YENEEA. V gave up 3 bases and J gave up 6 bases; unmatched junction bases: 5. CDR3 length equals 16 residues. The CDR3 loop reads CASSFSGTSGVNEQFF. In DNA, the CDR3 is TGTGCCAGCAGCTTTTCCGGGACTAGCGGGGTCAATGAGCAGTTCTTC.

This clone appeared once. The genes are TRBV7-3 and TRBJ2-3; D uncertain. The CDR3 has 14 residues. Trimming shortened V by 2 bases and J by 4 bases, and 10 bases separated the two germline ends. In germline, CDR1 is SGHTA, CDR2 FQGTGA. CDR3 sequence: CASSLSSSPDTQYF. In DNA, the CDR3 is TGTGCCAGCAGCTTATCTTCCTCCCCAGATACGCAGTATTTT.

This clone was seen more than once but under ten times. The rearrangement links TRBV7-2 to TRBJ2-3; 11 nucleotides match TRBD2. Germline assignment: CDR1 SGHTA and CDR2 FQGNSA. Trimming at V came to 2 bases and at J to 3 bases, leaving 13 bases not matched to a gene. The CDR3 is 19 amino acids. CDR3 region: CASSLTQGLAVMETDTQYF. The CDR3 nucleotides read TGTGCCAGCAGCTTAACCCAGGGACTAGCGGTAATGGAGACAGATACGCAGTATTTT.

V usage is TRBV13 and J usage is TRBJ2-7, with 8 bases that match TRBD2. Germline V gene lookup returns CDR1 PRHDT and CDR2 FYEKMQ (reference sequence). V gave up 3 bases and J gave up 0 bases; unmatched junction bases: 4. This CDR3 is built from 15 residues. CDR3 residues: CASSFGGEGSYEQYF. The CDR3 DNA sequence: TGTGCCAGCAGCTTCGGGGGGGAAGGCTCCTACGAGCAGTACTTC.

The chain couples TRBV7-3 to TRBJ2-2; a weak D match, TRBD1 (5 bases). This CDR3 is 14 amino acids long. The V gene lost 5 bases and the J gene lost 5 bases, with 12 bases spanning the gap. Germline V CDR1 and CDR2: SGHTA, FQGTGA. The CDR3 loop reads CASSLTARTGELFF. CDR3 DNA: TGTGCCAGCAGCCTGACAGCGAGGACCGGGGAGCTGTTTTTT.

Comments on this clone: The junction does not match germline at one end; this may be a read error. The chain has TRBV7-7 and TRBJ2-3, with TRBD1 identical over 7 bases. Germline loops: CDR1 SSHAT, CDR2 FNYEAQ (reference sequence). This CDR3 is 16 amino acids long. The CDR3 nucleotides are TGTGCTAGCATCCTCCGAGGGGGCCAGAGAACAGATACGCAGTATTTT. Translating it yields CASILRGGQRTDTQYF. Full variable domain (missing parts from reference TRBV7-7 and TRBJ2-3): GAGVSQSPRYKVTKRGQDVTLRCDPISSHATLYWYQQALGQGPEFLTYFNYEAQPDKSGLPSDRFSAERPEGSISTLTIQRTEQRDSAMYRCASILRGGQRTDTQYFGPGTRLTVL.

The CDR3 region is CSASPSGPTTDTQYF. CDR3 sequence (DNA): TGCAGTGCTAGTCCCAGCGGACCAACCACAGATACGCAGTATTTT. The V gene is TRBV20-1, the J gene TRBJ2-3, with D perhaps TRBD2 (5 bases). This CDR3 contains 15 residues. From germline, CDR1 is DFQATT and CDR2 SNEGSKA (reference sequence). Trimming took 3 bases from V and 2 from J, leaving 15 bases between them.

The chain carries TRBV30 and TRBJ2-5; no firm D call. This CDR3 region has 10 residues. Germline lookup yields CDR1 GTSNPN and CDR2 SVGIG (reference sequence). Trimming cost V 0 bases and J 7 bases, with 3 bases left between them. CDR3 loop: CAWSVGTQYF. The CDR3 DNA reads TGTGCCTGGAGTGTCGGGACCCAGTACTTC.

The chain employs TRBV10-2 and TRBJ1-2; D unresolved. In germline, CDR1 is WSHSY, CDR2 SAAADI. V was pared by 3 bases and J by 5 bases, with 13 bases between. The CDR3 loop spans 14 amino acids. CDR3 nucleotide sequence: TGCGCCAGCAGTGATGCCGGGAGGGCTTATGGCTACACCTTC. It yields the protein CASSDAGRAYGYTF.

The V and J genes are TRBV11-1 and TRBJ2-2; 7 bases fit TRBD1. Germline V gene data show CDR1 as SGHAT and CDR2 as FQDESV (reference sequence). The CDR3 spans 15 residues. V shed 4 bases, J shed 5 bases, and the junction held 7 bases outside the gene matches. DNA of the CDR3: TGTGCCAGCAGCTACTTGACAGGGAGTACCGGGGAGCTGTTTTTT. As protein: CASSYLTGSTGELFF.

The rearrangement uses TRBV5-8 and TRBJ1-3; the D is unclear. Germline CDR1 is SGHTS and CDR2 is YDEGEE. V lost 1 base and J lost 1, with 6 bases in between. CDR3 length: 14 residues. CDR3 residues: CASSLWSSGNTIYF. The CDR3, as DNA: TGTGCCAGCAGCTTGTGGAGTTCTGGAAACACCATATATTTT.

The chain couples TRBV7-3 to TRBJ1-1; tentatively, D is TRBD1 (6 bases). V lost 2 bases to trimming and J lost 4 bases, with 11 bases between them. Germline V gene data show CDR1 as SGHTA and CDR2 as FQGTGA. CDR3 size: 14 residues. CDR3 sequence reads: CASSLYSGATEAFF. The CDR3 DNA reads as TGTGCCAGCAGCTTATATTCAGGGGCCACTGAAGCTTTCTTT.

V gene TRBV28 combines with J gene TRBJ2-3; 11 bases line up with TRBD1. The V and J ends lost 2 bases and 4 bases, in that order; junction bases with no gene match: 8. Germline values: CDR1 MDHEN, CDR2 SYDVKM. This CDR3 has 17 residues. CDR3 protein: CASSLDVRTGGADTQYF. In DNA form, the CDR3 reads TGTGCCAGCAGTTTAGACGTCAGGACAGGGGGCGCAGATACGCAGTATTTT.

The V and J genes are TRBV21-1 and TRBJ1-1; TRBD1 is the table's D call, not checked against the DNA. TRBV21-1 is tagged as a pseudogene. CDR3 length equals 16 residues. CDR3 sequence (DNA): TGTGCCAGCAGCAAAGCGGGACAGGGCCAGAACACTGAAGCTTTCTTT. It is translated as CASSKAGQGQNTEAFF.

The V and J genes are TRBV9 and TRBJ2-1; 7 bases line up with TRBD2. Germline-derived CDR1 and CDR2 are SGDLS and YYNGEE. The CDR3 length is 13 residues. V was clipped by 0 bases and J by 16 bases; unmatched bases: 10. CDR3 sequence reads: CASSVGDLAAPFF. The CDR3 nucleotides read TGTGCCAGCAGCGTAGGAGACCTAGCGGCCCCATTCTTC.